This T cell receptor (beta chain) was profiled in a study of T cells expressing NK-cell markers. Study-wide findings and caveats: In five or six donors, dominant CD3+CD56+NKG2C+ clonotypes ranked among the top 10 CD8+ clonotypes.

Note on this clonotype: What it binds is unknown.

Looked up from germline, CDR1 is SGHRS and CDR2 is YFSETQ. This CDR3 has 15 residues. From the 5' RACE reads, TCRdb lists one entry per CDR3 protein and no DNA. This sample contains a few hundred thousand distinct CDR3 sequences. The sequencing sample was made of blood T cells: a sorted CD56 or NKG2C T cell subset, CD4+ or CD8+ T cells, or bulk PBMC T cells (not recorded which). This rearrangement joins TRBV5-1 to TRBJ2-1; absent DNA, TCRdb's TRBD1 call cannot be checked. This receptor was obtained from a man aged 18-69 years in good health. The CDR3 protein is CASSHGHVGYNEQFF.